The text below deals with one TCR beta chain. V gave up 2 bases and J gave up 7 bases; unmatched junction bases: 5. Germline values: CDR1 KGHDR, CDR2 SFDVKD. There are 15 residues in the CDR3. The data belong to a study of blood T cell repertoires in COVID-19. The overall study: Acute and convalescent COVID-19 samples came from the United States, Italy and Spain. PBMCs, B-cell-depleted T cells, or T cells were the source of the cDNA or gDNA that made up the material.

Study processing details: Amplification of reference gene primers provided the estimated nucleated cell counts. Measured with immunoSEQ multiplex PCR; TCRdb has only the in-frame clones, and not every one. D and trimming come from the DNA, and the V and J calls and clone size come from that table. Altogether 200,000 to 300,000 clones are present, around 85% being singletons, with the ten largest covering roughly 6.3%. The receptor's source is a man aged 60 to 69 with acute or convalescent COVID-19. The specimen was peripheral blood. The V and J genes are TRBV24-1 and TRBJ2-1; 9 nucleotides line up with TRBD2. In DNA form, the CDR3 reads TGTGCCACCAGTGATTCAACTAGCGGGCGGAATGAGCAGTTCTTC. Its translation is CATSDSTSGRNEQFF.